This paragraph covers one TCR beta chain sequence. This sample is part of a study of response to subunit inactivated influenza vaccine. In TCRdb, the RT-PCR reads were re-called with MiXCR into one record per CDR3 protein. The sample lists around 600,000 distinct CDR3 sequences, 10% to 12% seen once, with roughly 9.6% in the top ten. V dropped 7 bases and J dropped 7; count of bases not matched to a gene: 7. Germline V gives CDR1 SQVTM, CDR2 ANQGSEA. This CDR3 comprises 13 residues. These data are also associated with another study on T cells expressing NK-cell markers. That publication notes: What made the TCR beta cDNA was 5'RACE template switching with UMIs.

The sequence was obtained from a middle-aged man who received an inactivated influenza vaccine. This specimen was PBMCs from blood, taken on the day of vaccination. V and J are TRBV29-1 and TRBJ2-1; 10 bases match TRBD2. CDR3 DNA: TGCAGCGGAAGCGGGAGGGCTCGAAATGAGCAGTTCTTC. Protein sequence: CSGSGRARNEQFF.